These 6 T cell receptor beta chains originate from one sample sequenced in a study of PD-L1 blockade in urothelial cancer. Specified time point: peripheral blood 6 weeks after treatment start. Generated by immunoSEQ multiplex PCR, the TCRdb table keeps only in-frame clones and is missing some. The top ten clones hold more than 3% of a sample with around 110,000 clones, about 91% of them seen once. Source: PBMCs, taken around atezolizumab (anti-PD-L1) treatment. Receptors were obtained from a man aged 60 to 75 with urothelial cancer.

This clone has just one count. V is TRBV7-6 and J is TRBJ2-7; 11 bases fit TRBD2. The germline V gene encodes CDR1 SGHVS and CDR2 FNYEAQ. There are 16 residues in the CDR3. J gave up 2 bases and V 2 bases, and 5 bases lay outside the gene matches. CDR3 amino acids: CASSLKTSGATYEQYF. The CDR3 region has the DNA TGTGCCAGCAGCTTAAAGACTAGCGGGGCCACCTACGAGCAGTACTTC.

This clone has only a few counts. The gene calls are TRBV18 and TRBJ1-6; 7 nucleotides match TRBD1. Germline V CDR1 and CDR2: KGHSH, LQKENI. The length of the CDR3 is 15 residues. V gave up 3 bases and J gave up 7 bases; unmatched junction bases: 6. The CDR3 DNA sequence: TGTGCCAGCTCACCCGAACAGGGGCCGAATTCACCCCTCCACTTT. Its protein product is CASSPEQGPNSPLHF.

The gene calls are TRBV11-2 and TRBJ2-1; 7 nucleotides line up with TRBD2. Trimming cost V 0 bases and J 11 bases; bases outside gene matches: 7. Germline lookup yields CDR1 SGHAT and CDR2 FQNNGV. The CDR3 covers 14 residues. Written as DNA, the CDR3 is TGTGCCAGCAGCTTAGATTGGCGGGGAGGGAAGCAGTTCTTC. It codes for CASSLDWRGGKQFF.

The chain recombines TRBV7-2 with TRBJ2-7; 8 bases agree with TRBD2. V was clipped by 5 bases and J by 3 bases; unmatched bases: 3. Per the germline V gene, CDR1 is SGHTA and CDR2 is FQGNSA. CDR3 length equals 13 residues. DNA for the CDR3: TGTGCCAGCAGCATTACTAGCGGCTACGAGCAGTACTTC. As protein: CASSITSGYEQYF.

The V call is TRBV5-1, the J call TRBJ1-5, with 8 bases matching TRBD1. Losses at the gene ends were 0 bases for V and 6 bases for J; bases not matched to a gene: 2. Germline V lookup: CDR1 SGHRS, CDR2 YFSETQ. CDR3 length: 14 residues. CDR3 coding DNA: TGCGCCAGCAGCTTGGCAGGGGGCGTTCAGCCCCAGCATTTT. The encoded protein is CASSLAGGVQPQHF.

The V gene is TRBV29-1, the J gene TRBJ2-7; 7 bases line up with TRBD1. The V segment lost 5 bases and the J segment 6 bases; nucleotides outside the gene matches: 10. The germline CDR1 and CDR2 sequences are SQVTM and ANQGSEA. The CDR3 runs 13 residues. CDR3 in DNA: TGCAGCGTTACCGAGACAGGGCATGGCGAGCAGTACTTC. Protein: CSVTETGHGEQYF.